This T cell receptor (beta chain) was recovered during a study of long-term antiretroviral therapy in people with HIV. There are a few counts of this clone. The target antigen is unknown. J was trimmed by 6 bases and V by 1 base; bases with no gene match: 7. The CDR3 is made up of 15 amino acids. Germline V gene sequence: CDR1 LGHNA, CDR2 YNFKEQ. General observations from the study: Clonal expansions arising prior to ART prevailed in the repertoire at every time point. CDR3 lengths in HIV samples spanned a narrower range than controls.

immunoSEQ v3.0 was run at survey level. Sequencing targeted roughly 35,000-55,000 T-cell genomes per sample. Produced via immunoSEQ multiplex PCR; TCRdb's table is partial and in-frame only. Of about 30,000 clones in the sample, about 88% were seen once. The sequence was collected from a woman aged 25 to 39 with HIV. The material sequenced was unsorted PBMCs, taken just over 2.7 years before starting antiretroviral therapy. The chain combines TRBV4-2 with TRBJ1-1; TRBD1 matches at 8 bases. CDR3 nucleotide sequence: TGTGCCAGCAGCCAAGCAGGGGGCGTTATGGCTGAAGCTTTCTTT. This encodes CASSQAGGVMAEAFF.